This T cell receptor (beta chain) comes out of a study of long-term antiretroviral therapy in people with HIV. Runs used v3.0 of the immunoSEQ assay and were done at survey level. Clones were sequenced by immunoSEQ multiplex PCR, and TCRdb holds only the in-frame ones, with some missing. The table lists 25,000 to 35,000 clones, roughly 79% of them singletons. General study results and limits: It was not possible to obtain data on ART adherence, viral resistance or therapy changes.

V gave up 0 bases and J gave up 5 bases, with 9 bases separating them. The CDR3 spans 14 residues. Germline values: CDR1 SGHRS, CDR2 YFSETQ. A word on this clone: As yet, its antigen is unknown.

Source: unsorted PBMCs, taken 3.1 years after starting antiretroviral therapy. The clonotype comes from a woman between 45 and 60 years old with HIV. This chain joins TRBV5-1 and TRBJ2-1; maybe TRBD2 (6 bases). The CDR3 DNA reads as TGCGCCAGCAGCTTGGGATCTAGCGACAATGAGCAGTTCTTC. Its translation: CASSLGSSDNEQFF.